A selection of T cell receptor beta chains follows, all from one sample in a study of shared T cell receptors in the human thymus. Only in-frame clones appear in the TCRdb table, and some are missing; sequencing was by immunoSEQ multiplex PCR. The table lists hundreds of thousands of clones, around three quarters of them singletons. These records were also assigned to another study, of human thymus T cells.

Sequenced material: thymocytes. The receptors come from a boy in the first two years of life with a congenital heart defect. The CDR3 runs from the conserved cysteine through the conserved F or W. A D gene is named only where the DNA matches it firmly. The listing skips clone size in some rows; elsewhere it reads once, few, many or a size class.

cdr3_aa | cdr3_nt | j_call | v_call | clone_size | d_call
CASSHGSGYSYEQYF | TGCGCCAGCAGCCACGGTAGCGGCTACTCCTACGAGCAGTACTTC | TRBJ2-7 | TRBV4-1 | NA | NA
CASSQSRTLGQFF | TGTGCCAGCAGCCAGAGCCGGACTCTAGGCCAGTTCTTC | TRBJ2-1 | TRBV14 | NA | NA
CASSLTGTQVLGTQYF | TGTGCCAGCAGCTTGACCGGGACTCAGGTCTTAGGCACGCAGTATTTT | TRBJ2-3 | TRBV7-6 | NA | NA
CASSPVPQETQYF | TGTGCCAGCAGCCCTGTCCCCCAAGAGACCCAGTACTTC | TRBJ2-5 | TRBV4-2 | few | NA
CASSLRREPTDTQYF | TGTGCCAGCAGCTTAAGGAGGGAACCCACAGATACGCAGTATTTT | TRBJ2-3 | TRBV7-9 | NA | NA
CASSEGRLAGALEQYF | TGTGCCAGCAGTGAAGGCCGCCTAGCGGGAGCTCTCGAGCAGTACTTC | TRBJ2-7 | TRBV2 | NA | TRBD2
CASSFGEGQSSYNEQFF | TGTGCCAGCAGTTTCGGGGAGGGGCAAAGCTCCTACAATGAGCAGTTCTTC | TRBJ2-1 | TRBV28 | few | TRBD2
CAWSRARATNEKLFF | TGTGCCTGGAGTCGCGCGCGTGCAACTAATGAAAAACTGTTTTTT | TRBJ1-4 | TRBV30 | NA | NA
CASSFAGAHEQYF | TGTGCCAGCAGCTTTGCGGGGGCCCACGAGCAGTACTTC | TRBJ2-7 | TRBV5-6 | NA | NA
CASSQDPRDEQYF | TGCGCCAGCAGCCAAGACCCCCGTGACGAGCAGTACTTC | TRBJ2-7 | TRBV4-3 | NA | NA
CASSSLAGVGSDTQYF | TGCGCCAGCAGCTCCCTAGCGGGAGTGGGTTCAGATACGCAGTATTTT | TRBJ2-3 | TRBV5-1 | NA | TRBD2